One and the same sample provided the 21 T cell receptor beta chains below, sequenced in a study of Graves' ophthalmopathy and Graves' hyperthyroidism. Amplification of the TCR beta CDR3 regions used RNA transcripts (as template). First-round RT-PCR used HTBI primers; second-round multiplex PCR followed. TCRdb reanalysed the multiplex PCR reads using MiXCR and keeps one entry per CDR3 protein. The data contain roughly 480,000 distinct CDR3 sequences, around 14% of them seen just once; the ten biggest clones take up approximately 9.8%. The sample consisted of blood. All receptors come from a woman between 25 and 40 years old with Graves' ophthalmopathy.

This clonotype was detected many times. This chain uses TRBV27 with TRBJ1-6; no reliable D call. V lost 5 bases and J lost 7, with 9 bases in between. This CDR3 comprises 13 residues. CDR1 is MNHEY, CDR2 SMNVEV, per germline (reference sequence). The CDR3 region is CASSKLGNSPLHF. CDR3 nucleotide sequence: TGTGCCAGCAGTAAATTGGGAAATTCACCCCTCCACTTT.

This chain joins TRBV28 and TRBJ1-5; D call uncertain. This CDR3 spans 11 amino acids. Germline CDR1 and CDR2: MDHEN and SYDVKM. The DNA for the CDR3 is TGTGCGCGCCCGGCCGAGCAGCCCCAGCATTTT. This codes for CARPAEQPQHF.

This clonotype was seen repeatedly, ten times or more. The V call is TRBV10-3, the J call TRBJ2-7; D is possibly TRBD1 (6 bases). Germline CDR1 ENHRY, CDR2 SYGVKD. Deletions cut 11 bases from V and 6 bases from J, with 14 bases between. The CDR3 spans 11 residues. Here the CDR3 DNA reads TGTGCCTCTGGAAGGGGGAGCGAGCAGTACTTC. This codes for CASGRGSEQYF.

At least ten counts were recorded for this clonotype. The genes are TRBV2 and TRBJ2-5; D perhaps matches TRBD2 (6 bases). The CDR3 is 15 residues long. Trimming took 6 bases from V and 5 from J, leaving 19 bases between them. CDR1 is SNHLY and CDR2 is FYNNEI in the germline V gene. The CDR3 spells CASRRRRAEVETQYF. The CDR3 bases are TGTGCCAGCAGACGTCGGAGGGCCGAGGTGGAGACCCAGTACTTC.

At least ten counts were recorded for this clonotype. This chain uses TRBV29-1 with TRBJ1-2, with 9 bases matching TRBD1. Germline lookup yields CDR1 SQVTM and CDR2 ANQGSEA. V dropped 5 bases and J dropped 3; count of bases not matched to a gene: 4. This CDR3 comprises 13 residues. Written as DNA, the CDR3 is TGCAGCGTTAGGACAGGGGATTACTATGGCTACACCTTC. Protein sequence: CSVRTGDYYGYTF.

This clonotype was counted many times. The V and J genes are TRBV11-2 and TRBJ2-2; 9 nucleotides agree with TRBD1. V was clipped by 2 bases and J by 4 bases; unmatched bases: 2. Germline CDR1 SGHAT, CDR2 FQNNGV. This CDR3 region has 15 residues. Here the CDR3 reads CASSLTGGFTGELFF. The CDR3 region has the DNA TGTGCCAGCAGCTTAACAGGGGGCTTCACCGGGGAGCTGTTTTTT.

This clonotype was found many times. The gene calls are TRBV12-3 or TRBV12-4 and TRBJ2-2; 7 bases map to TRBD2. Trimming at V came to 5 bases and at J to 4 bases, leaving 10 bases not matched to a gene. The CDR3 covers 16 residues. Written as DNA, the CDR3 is TGTGCCAGCAGTCCTACAGGCCAGCGGGGCACCGGGGAGCTGTTTTTT. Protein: CASSPTGQRGTGELFF.

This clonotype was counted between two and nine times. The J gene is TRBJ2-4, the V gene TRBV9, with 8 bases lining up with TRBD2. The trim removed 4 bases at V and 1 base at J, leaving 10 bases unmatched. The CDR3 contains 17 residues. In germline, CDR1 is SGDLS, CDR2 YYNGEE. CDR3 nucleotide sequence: TGTGCCAGCAGCCCCTTTGATAGCGGGGCCGCCAAAAACATTCAGTACTTC. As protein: CASSPFDSGAAKNIQYF.

The CDR3 region has the DNA TGTGCCAGCAGCTCGGGACAGTCGGCTTCACCCCTCCACTTT. The encoded protein is CASSSGQSASPLHF. This chain links TRBV7-9 with TRBJ1-6; 7 bases match TRBD1. Germline lookup yields CDR1 SEHNR and CDR2 FQNEAQ (reference sequence). V was clipped by 4 bases and J by 9 bases; unmatched bases: 6. The CDR3 covers 14 residues.

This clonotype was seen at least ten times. CDR3 nucleotide sequence: TGTGCCAGCAGCTTAGCACCGGGACACCGACAAGAGACCCAGTACTTC. Translating it yields CASSLAPGHRQETQYF. The V call is TRBV7-2, the J call TRBJ2-5; tentatively, D is TRBD1 (6 bases). The V and J ends lost 0 bases and 2 bases respectively, with 13 bases between them. The CDR3 runs 16 residues. The germline V gene encodes CDR1 SGHTA and CDR2 FQGNSA.

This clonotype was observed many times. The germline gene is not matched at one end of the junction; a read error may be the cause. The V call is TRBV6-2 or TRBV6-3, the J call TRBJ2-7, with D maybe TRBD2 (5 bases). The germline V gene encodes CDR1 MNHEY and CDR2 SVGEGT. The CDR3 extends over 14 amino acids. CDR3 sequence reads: CASNYPGSTYEQYF. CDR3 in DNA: TGTGCCAGCAATTACCCGGGATCCACCTACGAGCAGTACTTC.

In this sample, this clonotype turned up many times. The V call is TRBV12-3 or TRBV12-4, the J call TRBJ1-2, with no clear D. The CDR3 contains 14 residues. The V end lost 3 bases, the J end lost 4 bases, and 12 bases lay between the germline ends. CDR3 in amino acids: CASSFSTLSYGYTF. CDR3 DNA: TGTGCCAGCAGTTTTTCGACACTGAGCTATGGCTACACCTTC.

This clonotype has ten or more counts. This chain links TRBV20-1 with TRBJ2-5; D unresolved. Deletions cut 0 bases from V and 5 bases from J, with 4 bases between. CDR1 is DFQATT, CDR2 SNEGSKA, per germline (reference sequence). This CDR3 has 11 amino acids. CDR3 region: CSAREEETQYF. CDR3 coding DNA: TGCAGTGCTAGAGAGGAGGAGACCCAGTACTTC.

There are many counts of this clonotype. CDR3 sequence (DNA): TGTGCCAGCAGAAAAATGATGCAGTCCCGACAGCCCCAGCATTTT. Amino acid sequence: CASRKMMQSRQPQHF. This chain links TRBV27 with TRBJ1-5; D unresolved. V dropped 6 bases and J dropped 7 bases, with 19 bases sitting between them. The CDR3 totals 15 residues. Germline V gives CDR1 MNHEY, CDR2 SMNVEV (reference sequence).

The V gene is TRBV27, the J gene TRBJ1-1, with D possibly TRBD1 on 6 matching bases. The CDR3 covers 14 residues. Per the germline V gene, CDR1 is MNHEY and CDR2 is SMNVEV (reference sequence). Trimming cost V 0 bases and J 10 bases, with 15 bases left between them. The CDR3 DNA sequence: TGTGCCAGCAGTTTATCGCGAACAGGGTTCGCAGCTTTCTTT. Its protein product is CASSLSRTGFAAFF.

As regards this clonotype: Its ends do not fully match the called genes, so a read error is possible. The DNA of the CDR3 is TGTGCCAGCAGTTTAAGGACAGGGTCCTTCAATCGGCCCCAGCATTTT. Its protein product is CASSLRTGSFNRPQHF. V is TRBV28 and J is TRBJ1-5, with 8 bases fitting TRBD1. Germline CDR1 and CDR2: MDHEN and SYDVKM. The CDR3 has 16 residues.

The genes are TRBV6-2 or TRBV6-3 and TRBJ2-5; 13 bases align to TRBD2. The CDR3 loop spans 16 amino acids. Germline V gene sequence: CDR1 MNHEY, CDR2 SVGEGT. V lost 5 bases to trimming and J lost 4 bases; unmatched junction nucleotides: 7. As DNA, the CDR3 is TGTGCCAGCAGTAATTACGGGACTAGCGGGATAGAGACCCAGTACTTC. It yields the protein CASSNYGTSGIETQYF.

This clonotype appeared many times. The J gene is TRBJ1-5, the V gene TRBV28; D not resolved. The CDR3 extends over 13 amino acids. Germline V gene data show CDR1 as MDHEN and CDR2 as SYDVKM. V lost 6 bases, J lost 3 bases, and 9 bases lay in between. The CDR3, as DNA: TGTGCCAGCAGCGCCCAGTTCAATCAGCCCCAGCATTTT. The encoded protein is CASSAQFNQPQHF. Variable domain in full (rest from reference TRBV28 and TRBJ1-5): DVKVTQSSRYLVKRTGEKVFLECVQDMDHENMFWYRQDPGLGLRLIYFSYDVKMKEKGDIPEGYSVSREKKERFSLILESASTNQTSMYLCASSAQFNQPQHFGDGTRLSIL.

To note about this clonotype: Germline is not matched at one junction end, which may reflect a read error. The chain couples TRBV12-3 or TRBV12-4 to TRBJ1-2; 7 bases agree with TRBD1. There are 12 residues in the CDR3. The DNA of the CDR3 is TGTTCCAGCAGGAGACAGGGTGAAGGCTACACCTTC. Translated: CSSRRQGEGYTF.

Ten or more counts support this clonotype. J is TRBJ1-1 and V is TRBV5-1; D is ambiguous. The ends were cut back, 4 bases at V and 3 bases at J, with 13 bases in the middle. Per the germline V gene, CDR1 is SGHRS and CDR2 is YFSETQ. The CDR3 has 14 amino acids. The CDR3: CASSPTEMYTEAFF. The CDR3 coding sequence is TGCGCCAGCAGCCCGACGGAGATGTACACTGAAGCTTTCTTT. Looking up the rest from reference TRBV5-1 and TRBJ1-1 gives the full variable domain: KAGVTQTPRYLIKTRGQQVTLSCSPISGHRSVSWYQQTPGQGLQFLFEYFSETQRNKGNFPGRFSGRQFSNSRSEMNVSTLELGDSALYLCASSPTEMYTEAFFGQGTRLTVV.

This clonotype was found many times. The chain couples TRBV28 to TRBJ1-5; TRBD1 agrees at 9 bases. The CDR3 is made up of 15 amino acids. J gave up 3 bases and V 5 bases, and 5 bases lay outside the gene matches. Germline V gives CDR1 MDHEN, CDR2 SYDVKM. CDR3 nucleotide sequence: TGTGCCAGCAGTGCCGGGACAGGGCTCAATCAGCCCCAGCATTTT. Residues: CASSAGTGLNQPQHF.